Presented here are 10 T cell receptor beta chains from one specimen sequenced in a study of shared clonotypes between healthy human individuals. Data came from immunoSEQ multiplex PCR; TCRdb stores just in-frame clones and leaves some out. Counted here are hundreds of thousands of clones, around 80% occurring once; the ten biggest clones make up over 10%. The sequencing sample was made of PBMCs. The receptors derive from a woman in her thirties or forties in good health. Some clones in this sample may be carry-over from other donors' samples.

In nucleotides, the CDR3 is TGTGCCAGCAGCTTTGGCGTCTCCTACGAGCAGTACTTC. It codes for CASSFGVSYEQYF. This rearrangement joins TRBV5-4 to TRBJ2-7, with D uncertain. CDR1 SGHNT and CDR2 YYREEE come from the germline V gene (reference sequence). Deletions cut 2 bases from V and 0 bases from J, with 6 bases between. The CDR3 loop spans 13 amino acids.

V gene TRBV28 combines with J gene TRBJ2-7; D remains ambiguous. This CDR3 comprises 16 residues. Trimming removed 5 bases from V and 0 bases from J, with 17 bases in between. Germline-derived CDR1 and CDR2 are MDHEN and SYDVKM. The CDR3 DNA is TGTGCCAGCAGTCCCCCCGGTCAGCTACCCTCCTACGAGCAGTACTTC. Translating gives CASSPPGQLPSYEQYF.

The chain employs TRBV28 and TRBJ2-5; 7 nucleotides agree with TRBD2. After removal of 6 bases from V and 2 bases from J, the junction contained 6 bases not matched to a gene. The CDR3 spans 14 residues. Germline V gene sequence: CDR1 MDHEN, CDR2 SYDVKM. CDR3 bases: TGTGCCAGCAGAACGAGCGGGATACAAGAGACCCAGTACTTC. Translating gives CASRTSGIQETQYF.

V usage is TRBV18 and J usage is TRBJ1-6; 8 positions match TRBD1. Germline V gene data show CDR1 as KGHSH and CDR2 as LQKENI. The CDR3 loop spans 15 amino acids. J was trimmed by 7 bases and V by 3 bases; bases with no gene match: 5. The CDR3 nucleotides are TGTGCCAGCTCACCGGGACAGGCGGAGAATTCACCCCTCCACTTT. Translation: CASSPGQAENSPLHF. The variable domain in full, completed from reference TRBV18 and TRBJ1-6, reads NAGVMQNPRHLVRRRGQEARLRCSPMKGHSHVYWYRQLPEEGLKFMVYLQKENIIDESGMPKERFSAEFPKEGPSILRIQQVVRGDSAAYFCASSPGQAENSPLHFGNGTRLTVT.

The chain is built from TRBV5-1 and TRBJ2-5, with TRBD2 as a possible D gene (5 bases). V lost 2 bases, J lost 4 bases, and 6 bases lay in between. Germline V lookup: CDR1 SGHRS, CDR2 YFSETQ. There are 12 residues in the CDR3. The CDR3 bases are TGCGCCAGCAGCTTCCGGGGAGAGACCCAGTACTTC. Its protein is CASSFRGETQYF. Drawing the rest from reference TRBV5-1 and TRBJ2-5, the complete variable domain is KAGVTQTPRYLIKTRGQQVTLSCSPISGHRSVSWYQQTPGQGLQFLFEYFSETQRNKGNFPGRFSGRQFSNSRSEMNVSTLELGDSALYLCASSFRGETQYFGPGTRLLVL.

The chain joins TRBV7-6 to TRBJ2-5; D is unclear. The CDR3 has 14 residues. V was clipped by 1 base and J by 5 bases, with 11 bases between them. Germline CDR1 is SGHVS and CDR2 is FNYEAQ. The CDR3 nucleotides are TGTGCCAGCAGCTTAGTAGGCTTGAGGGAGACCCAGTACTTC. It translates to CASSLVGLRETQYF.

The chain is built from TRBV2 and TRBJ1-2, with D hard to call. Trimming shortened V by 8 bases and J by 6 bases, and 13 bases separated the two germline ends. The CDR3 sequence is 12 residues long. Germline V gene lookup returns CDR1 SNHLY and CDR2 FYNNEI. CDR3 sequence: CASRPYSHGYTF. The CDR3 DNA reads TGTGCCAGCCGCCCGTACTCCCATGGCTACACCTTC. The full variable domain, in which reference TRBV2 and TRBJ1-2 provide the parts outside the CDR3, is EPEVTQTPSHQVTQMGQEVILRCVPISNHLYFYWYRQILGQKVEFLVSFYNNEISEKSEIFDDQFSVERPDGSNFTLKIRSTKLEDSAMYFCASRPYSHGYTFGSGTRLTVV.

This clone was seen only once. The rearrangement joins TRBV7-2 to TRBJ2-7, with D unresolved. Germline V gives CDR1 SGHTA, CDR2 FQGNSA. V shed 3 bases and J shed 5 bases, with 11 bases lying between them. The CDR3 covers 13 residues. This CDR3 reads CASSFVGSNEQYF. CDR3 bases: TGTGCCAGCAGCTTCGTCGGATCGAACGAGCAGTACTTC.

The J gene is TRBJ2-7, the V gene TRBV7-9, with TRBD1 identical over 12 bases. The V and J ends lost 5 bases and 6 bases, in that order; junction bases with no gene match: 5. Germline assignment: CDR1 SEHNR and CDR2 FQNEAQ (reference sequence). This CDR3 spans 14 amino acids. Here the CDR3 DNA reads TGTGCCAGCAGCCCGGGACAGGGGGCTAGCGAGCAGTACTTC. This translates into CASSPGQGASEQYF.

The genes are TRBV5-4 and TRBJ1-2; D is unclear. Germline V gene lookup returns CDR1 SGHNT and CDR2 YYREEE (reference sequence). The V and J ends lost 0 bases and 2 bases respectively, with 11 bases between them. The CDR3 loop spans 15 amino acids. The CDR3 region has the DNA TGTGCCAGCAGCTTGGGGCGTCTAGGGAACTATGGCTACACCTTC. It codes for CASSLGRLGNYGYTF.